Following are 12 T cell receptor beta chains from one sample sequenced in a study of T-cell reconstitution after alpha-beta-depleted transplantation in children. TCRbeta library preparation incorporated unique molecular identifiers. TCRdb re-called the PCR reads through MiXCR, storing one row per CDR3 protein. This sample yields about 360,000 distinct CDR3 sequences, of which 13% are seen a single time; about 4.5% belongs to the top ten. The sample was PBMCs, taken from the stem cell graft. The source of these receptors is a human donor who donated a stem cell graft to a child with Fanconi anemia.

In its sample, this clonotype was seen many times. The chain uses TRBV10-2 and TRBJ1-2, with unresolved D. Germline CDR1 and CDR2: WSHSY and SAAADI. This CDR3 is built from 11 residues. Trimming shortened V by 0 bases and J by 10 bases, and 6 bases separated the two germline ends. Here the CDR3 DNA reads TGCGCCAGCAGTGAGTCCGGGTCCTACACCTTC. Amino acid sequence: CASSESGSYTF.

This clonotype was seen more than once but under ten times. This chain links TRBV9 with TRBJ2-3, with TRBD2 identical over 12 bases. The CDR3 contains 20 residues. V shed 1 base and J 0 bases; nucleotides not matched to a gene: 12. The germline gives CDR1 SGDLS, CDR2 YYNGEE. CDR3 in DNA: TGTGCCAGCAGCGTATACAAGACTAGCGGGGGCGCGACTAGCACAGATACGCAGTATTTT. This gives the protein CASSVYKTSGGATSTDTQYF.

V usage is TRBV18 and J usage is TRBJ2-1; the D gene is possibly TRBD2 (6 bases). Germline CDR1 is KGHSH and CDR2 is LQKENI. V lost 3 bases and J 0 bases, leaving 12 bases between the germline ends. This CDR3 comprises 16 residues. In nucleotides, the CDR3 is TGTGCCAGCTCACCTTCTAGCGCCAGCTCCTACAATGAGCAGTTCTTC. Translation gives CASSPSSASSYNEQFF.

Ten or more counts support this clonotype. This chain links TRBV5-1 with TRBJ2-3; D is possibly TRBD2 (6 bases). V shed 0 bases and J shed 0 bases, with 8 bases lying between them. Germline V gene sequence: CDR1 SGHRS, CDR2 YFSETQ. The CDR3 contains 15 residues. CDR3 DNA: TGCGCCAGCAGCTTGGAAGGGACTAGCACAGATACGCAGTATTTT. Protein: CASSLEGTSTDTQYF.

The chain links TRBV5-6 to TRBJ1-5, with 7 bases matching TRBD1. The CDR3 is made up of 15 amino acids. The V and J ends lost 6 bases and 2 bases, in that order; junction bases with no gene match: 8. Germline values: CDR1 SGHDT, CDR2 YYEEEE. CDR3 nucleotides: TGTGCCAGCACCAGCAGGGACAGCGGCAATCAGCCCCAGCATTTT. The encoded protein is CASTSRDSGNQPQHF.

There are a few counts of this clonotype. V usage is TRBV6-2 or TRBV6-3 and J usage is TRBJ2-7; tentatively, D is TRBD2 (5 bases). Germline-derived CDR1 and CDR2 are MNHEY and SVGEGT. CDR3 length: 13 residues. The V end was cut by 6 bases, the J end by 0 bases, with 9 bases between. The CDR3 loop is CASRPGSSYEQYF. The CDR3, as DNA: TGTGCCAGCAGACCGGGGAGCTCCTACGAGCAGTACTTC.

About this clonotype: One junction end does not reproduce the germline sequence, and a read error may be involved. This rearrangement joins TRBV20-1 to TRBJ1-6, with D tentatively TRBD1 (6 bases). CDR1 is DFQATT, CDR2 SNEGSKA, per germline (reference sequence). This CDR3 is 13 amino acids long. The CDR3 DNA reads as TGCTGTGCTAAGTGGGGGGCCAATTCACCCCTCCACTTT. It yields the protein CCAKWGANSPLHF.

The chain has TRBV6-2 or TRBV6-3 and TRBJ2-6; 10 bases align to TRBD1. The trim removed 6 bases at V and 2 bases at J, leaving 7 bases unmatched. The germline gives CDR1 MNHEY, CDR2 SVGEGT. The CDR3 sequence is 17 residues long. The DNA for the CDR3 is TGTGCCAGCAGCTGGGACAGGGGTTCAACTGGGGCCAACGTCCTGACTTTC. Protein: CASSWDRGSTGANVLTF.

This clonotype was observed many times. The rearrangement joins TRBV4-3 to TRBJ1-2, with D perhaps matching TRBD1 (5 bases). CDR1 and CDR2 (germline): LGHNA, YSLEER. The V and J ends lost 4 bases and 2 bases respectively, with 8 bases between them. The CDR3 has 13 residues. CDR3 loop: CASSLGVNYGYTF. Here the CDR3 DNA reads TGCGCCAGCAGCCTAGGGGTAAACTATGGCTACACCTTC.

The chain combines TRBV20-1 with TRBJ2-7; perhaps TRBD1 as D (6 bases). With 0 bases removed from V and 8 bases from J, the gap between germline ends came to 23 bases. This CDR3 region has 16 residues. CDR1 DFQATT and CDR2 SNEGSKA come from the germline V gene (reference sequence). This CDR3 is CSARDRLRGYPSQQYV. CDR3 DNA sequence: TGCAGTGCTAGAGATCGCCTGAGGGGGTACCCTTCCCAGCAGTACGTC.

This clonotype has only a few counts. V and J are TRBV24-1 and TRBJ2-1; TRBD1 agrees at 7 bases. Germline V CDR1 and CDR2: KGHDR, SFDVKD. The CDR3 consists of 14 residues. V lost 7 bases, J lost 3 bases, and 5 bases stayed unmatched. CDR3 sequence reads: CATSDRDGYNEQFF. DNA of the CDR3: TGTGCCACCAGCGACAGGGATGGCTACAATGAGCAGTTCTTC.

Ten or more counts support this clonotype. The V call is TRBV27, the J call TRBJ2-5; D uncertain. CDR1 and CDR2 (germline): MNHEY, SMNVEV (reference sequence). With 3 bases removed from V and 2 bases from J, the gap between germline ends came to 16 bases. The CDR3 has 16 residues. CDR3 nucleotides: TGTGCCAGCAGTTTTTCGGTGACTGAATTTCAAGAGACCCAGTACTTC. Translated: CASSFSVTEFQETQYF.